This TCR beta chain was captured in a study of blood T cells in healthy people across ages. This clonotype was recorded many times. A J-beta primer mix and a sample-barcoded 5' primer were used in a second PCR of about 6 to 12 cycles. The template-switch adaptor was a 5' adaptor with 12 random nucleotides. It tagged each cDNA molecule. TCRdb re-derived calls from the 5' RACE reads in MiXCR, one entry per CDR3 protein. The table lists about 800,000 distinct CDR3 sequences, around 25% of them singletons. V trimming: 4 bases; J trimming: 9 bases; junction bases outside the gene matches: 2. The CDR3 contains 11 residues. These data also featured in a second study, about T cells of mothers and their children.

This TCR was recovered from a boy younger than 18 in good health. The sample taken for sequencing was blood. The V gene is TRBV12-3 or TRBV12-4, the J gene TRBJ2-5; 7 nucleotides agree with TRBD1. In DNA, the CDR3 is TGTGCCAGCAGTTCCCAGGGGGCCCAGTACTTC. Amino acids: CASSSQGAQYF.